The 17 T cell receptor beta chains below come from one sample, sequenced in a study of T cell responses to AZD1222 COVID-19 vaccine. The protocol was immunoSEQ multiplex PCR, while the TCRdb copy is restricted to in-frame clones and leaves out a portion. The table has 70,000 to 90,000 clones, roughly 83% seen once; the top ten hold 8.7%. The sequences come from peripheral blood, collected on day 0 of AZD1222 vaccination. The receptors shown here come from an adult in good health.

Only one count was recorded for this clone. This chain joins TRBV29-1 and TRBJ2-1; possible D gene TRBD2, 5 bases. The germline V gene has CDR1 SQVTM and CDR2 ANQGSEA. Between the trimmed V and J ends, which lost 3 bases and 9 bases, there was a span of 15 bases. This CDR3 has 13 residues. CDR3 DNA sequence: TGCAGCGTTGAGTGGAGCCCCGGGATTGAGCAGTTCTTC. The encoded protein is CSVEWSPGIEQFF.

The CDR3: CASSLRADVSTDTQYF. The CDR3 DNA is TGTGCCAGCAGCTTAAGGGCGGATGTTAGCACAGATACGCAGTATTTT. The rearrangement joins TRBV11-2 to TRBJ2-3; D remains ambiguous. Trimming cost V 2 bases and J 0 bases, with 12 bases left between them. Germline-derived CDR1 and CDR2 are SGHAT and FQNNGV. This CDR3 contains 16 residues.

The chain joins TRBV30 to TRBJ1-1, with D uncertain. Germline CDR1 is GTSNPN and CDR2 is SVGIG (reference sequence). The CDR3 runs 14 residues. V was trimmed by 4 bases and J by 8 bases, leaving 20 bases between them. The CDR3 loop is CAWISGILTLEAFF. In DNA, the CDR3 is TGTGCCTGGATCTCTGGGATACTGACCCTGGAAGCTTTCTTT.

This clone was seen only a few times. This rearrangement joins TRBV7-9 to TRBJ1-2; the D gene is possibly TRBD1 (6 bases). The length of the CDR3 is 15 residues. The germline CDR1 and CDR2 sequences are SEHNR and FQNEAQ (reference sequence). The germline V and J ends were trimmed by 0 bases and 6 bases, with 14 bases remaining between them. The CDR3 sequence is CASSLAHREVHGYTF. The CDR3 DNA follows: TGTGCCAGCAGCTTAGCACACAGGGAAGTTCATGGCTACACCTTC.

The chain couples TRBV5-1 to TRBJ1-4; TRBD1 agrees at 8 bases. CDR1 SGHRS and CDR2 YFSETQ come from the germline V gene. The CDR3 length is 17 residues. The J segment lost 8 bases and the V segment lost 1 base, leaving 13 bases of the junction unmatched. This chain's CDR3 is CASSLTPTGGISEKLFF. As DNA, the CDR3 is TGCGCCAGCAGCTTGACCCCTACAGGGGGGATATCGGAAAAACTGTTTTTT.

The chain combines TRBV6-1 with TRBJ1-2; TRBD1 is a possible D gene (5 bases). CDR1 and CDR2 (germline): MNHNS, SASEGT. This CDR3 is built from 14 residues. The V gene lost 8 bases and the J gene lost 2 bases, with 15 bases spanning the gap. The CDR3 sequence is CASLRGAPNYGYTF. CDR3 nucleotide sequence: TGTGCCAGCCTTCGGGGCGCCCCAAACTATGGCTACACCTTC.

This chain connects TRBV5-1 to TRBJ2-3; D is undetermined. V was shortened by 4 bases and J by 0 bases, with 6 bases between the two germline ends. The CDR3 length is 13 residues. Germline values: CDR1 SGHRS, CDR2 YFSETQ. CDR3 bases: TGCGCCAGCAGCCCCTCTAGCACAGATACGCAGTATTTT. Protein sequence: CASSPSSTDTQYF.

This chain connects TRBV30 to TRBJ1-3, with unresolved D. The CDR3 spans 15 residues. Deletions cut 2 bases from V and 5 bases from J, with 16 bases between. Germline V gene lookup returns CDR1 GTSNPN and CDR2 SVGIG (reference sequence). The CDR3 region is CAWSQTAGQRNTIYF. DNA of the CDR3: TGTGCCTGGAGTCAGACCGCTGGGCAGAGAAACACCATATATTTT.

The J gene is TRBJ1-5, the V gene TRBV28; 7 positions agree with TRBD1. From germline, CDR1 is MDHEN and CDR2 SYDVKM. The CDR3 extends over 16 amino acids. The J segment lost 0 bases and the V segment lost 2 bases, leaving 4 bases of the junction unmatched. CDR3 protein: CASSLRGQYSNQPQHF. The CDR3 DNA is TGTGCCAGCAGTTTAAGGGGACAGTATAGCAATCAGCCCCAGCATTTT.

V gene TRBV19 combines with J gene TRBJ1-1; no definite D call. The CDR3 is made up of 15 amino acids. The V end lost 8 bases, the J end lost 1 base, and 17 bases lay between the germline ends. Germline values: CDR1 LNHDA, CDR2 SQIVND (reference sequence). The CDR3 nucleotides are TGTGCCAGTTTCTTATCGGGGAGAGGGAACACTGAAGCTTTCTTT. Its protein product is CASFLSGRGNTEAFF.

The V and J genes are TRBV28 and TRBJ2-7, with 10 nucleotides matching TRBD1. The germline V gene has CDR1 MDHEN and CDR2 SYDVKM. The length of the CDR3 is 20 residues. V shed 6 bases and J 2 bases; nucleotides not matched to a gene: 22. The DNA for the CDR3 is TGTGCCAGCAGCTCACGAGGGGGGACAGGGGCTGGCGAGATCCCCTACGAGCAGTACTTC. This sequence encodes CASSSRGGTGAGEIPYEQYF.

The V gene is TRBV11-3, the J gene TRBJ1-6; D may be TRBD1 (5 bases). Trimming stripped 1 base from V and 10 bases from J, with 11 bases between. CDR3 length: 14 amino acids. Germline V gives CDR1 SGHNT, CDR2 YENEEA. The DNA for the CDR3 is TGTGCCAGCAGCTTAGGGGGGGGGATCTCACCCCTCCACTTT. Its translation is CASSLGGGISPLHF. Based on the CDR3 plus reference TRBV11-3 and TRBJ1-6, the full variable domain is EAGVVQSPRYKIIEKKQPVAFWCNPISGHNTLYWYLQNLGQGPELLIRYENEEAVDDSQLPKDRFSAERLKGVDSTLKIQPAELGDSAVYLCASSLGGGISPLHFGNGTRLTVT.

This clone has only one observation. The rearrangement joins TRBV5-6 to TRBJ2-1; 10 bases match TRBD1. The CDR3 is 17 residues long. The ends lost 3 bases at V and 0 bases at J; junction bases unmatched: 6. Germline V lookup: CDR1 SGHDT, CDR2 YYEEEE. The CDR3 region has the DNA TGTGCCAGCAGCTCCCTAGGACAGGGGGGCTCCTACAATGAGCAGTTCTTC. Translation: CASSSLGQGGSYNEQFF.

This clone was detected once. V usage is TRBV4-1 and J usage is TRBJ1-1; D not resolved. Looked up from germline, CDR1 is MGHRA and CDR2 is YSYEKL. V gave up 4 bases and J gave up 1 base, with 10 bases separating them. This CDR3 is 14 amino acids long. In DNA form, the CDR3 reads TGCGCCAGCAGCCTACGGGAAAGGAACACTGAAGCTTTCTTT. Amino acids: CASSLRERNTEAFF.

This rearrangement joins TRBV5-1 to TRBJ2-2, with TRBD1 matching over 7 bases. The V and J ends lost 4 bases and 5 bases, in that order; junction bases with no gene match: 11. CDR1 and CDR2 (germline): SGHRS, YFSETQ. The CDR3 loop spans 16 amino acids. The CDR3 bases are TGCGCCAGCAGCCGGACAGGTCTACGAGGGACCGGGGAGCTGTTTTTT. This sequence encodes CASSRTGLRGTGELFF.

The sample holds a few counts of this clone. The chain carries TRBV9 and TRBJ2-2, with D possibly TRBD2 on 7 matching bases. This CDR3 contains 15 residues. V lost 2 bases, J lost 8 bases, and 16 bases lay in between. Per germline, CDR1 SGDLS and CDR2 YYNGEE. This chain's CDR3 is CASSVDGGRGGELFF. In DNA, the CDR3 is TGTGCCAGCAGCGTGGACGGGGGGCGAGGTGGGGAGCTGTTTTTT.

V usage is TRBV6-5 and J usage is TRBJ2-7, with D perhaps being TRBD1 or TRBD2 (5 bases each). CDR3 size: 12 residues. Germline CDR1 reads MNHEY; CDR2 reads SVGAGI. V was cut by 7 bases and J by 3 bases, with 10 bases left in between. The CDR3 nucleotides are TGTGCCAGCACCGGGGCTAGCTACGAGCAGTACTTC. It encodes CASTGASYEQYF.